These 20 T cell receptor beta chains were sequenced from one sample in a study of shared clonotypes between healthy human individuals. TCRdb's copy holds only in-frame clones and misses some; the assay was immunoSEQ multiplex PCR. The table has 2 million to 2.5 million clones, more than 85% seen once; the top ten hold around 0.4%. Sequenced sample: naive CD4+ T cells from PBMCs. Subset in this sample: CD45RA+ positively selected. These receptors all come from a man younger than 30 in good health. Some clones in this sample may be carry-over from other donors' samples.

This clone was seen only once. V and J are TRBV7-2 and TRBJ2-5, with 10 nucleotides matching TRBD2. V was clipped by 5 bases and J by 6 bases; unmatched bases: 6. Germline CDR1 reads SGHTA; CDR2 reads FQGNSA. This CDR3 has 14 residues. This CDR3 reads CASSPGLAFKTQYF. DNA of the CDR3: TGTGCCAGCAGCCCGGGACTAGCGTTTAAGACCCAGTACTTC.

This sequence joins TRBV28 and TRBJ2-4; TRBD2 agrees at 7 bases. V was pared by 8 bases and J by 11 bases, with 3 bases of the junction left unmatched. This CDR3 contains 10 residues. Germline V gives CDR1 MDHEN, CDR2 SYDVKM. Here the CDR3 DNA reads TGTGCCAGCGAGCGGGAACTTCAGTACTTC. This sequence encodes CASERELQYF.

Notes on this clone: This sample also contains other DNA sequences that code for the same CDR3. This rearrangement joins TRBV7-3 to TRBJ2-1; the D gene is possibly TRBD1 (6 bases). Germline V gene lookup returns CDR1 SGHTA and CDR2 FQGTGA. This CDR3 is 14 amino acids long. Trimming took off 5 bases at V and 1 base at J, with 9 bases between the two ends. The CDR3 DNA is TGTGCCAGCAGCCTAAGGGGGTCCTACAATGAGCAGTTCTTC. Its protein product is CASSLRGSYNEQFF.

This clone has only one observation. The rearrangement joins TRBV5-1 to TRBJ2-3, with D hard to call. Trimming took off 3 bases at V and 2 bases at J, with 16 bases between the two ends. From germline, CDR1 is SGHRS and CDR2 YFSETQ. The CDR3 covers 16 residues. CDR3 sequence (DNA): TGCGCCAGCAGCTCCGGACCCGGGCTCTTCACAGATACGCAGTATTTT. Amino acid sequence: CASSSGPGLFTDTQYF.

The chain recombines TRBV4-2 with TRBJ2-5; 7 positions match TRBD2. The germline CDR1 and CDR2 sequences are LGHNA and YNFKEQ. The V and J ends lost 6 bases and 5 bases, in that order; junction bases with no gene match: 15. The CDR3 consists of 16 residues. CDR3 protein: CASRPSGGAYRETQYF. The CDR3 DNA reads as TGTGCCAGCAGGCCGTCGGGGGGTGCCTACAGGGAGACCCAGTACTTC.

The chain employs TRBV6-6 and TRBJ2-2; 7 positions agree with TRBD2. V lost 4 bases and J lost 4; bases outside the gene matches: 3. This CDR3 is 14 amino acids long. CDR1 is MNHNY, CDR2 SVGAGI, per germline (reference sequence). The CDR3 DNA reads TGTGCCAGCAGTTTACTAGCGACCACCGGGGAGCTGTTTTTT. Translation gives CASSLLATTGELFF.

The rearrangement links TRBV9 to TRBJ1-1; D call uncertain. Germline CDR1 reads SGDLS; CDR2 reads YYNGEE. V lost 3 bases and J 3 bases, leaving 21 bases between the germline ends. The CDR3 is 17 residues long. The CDR3 spells CASSAREGLGLYTEAFF. The CDR3 region has the DNA TGTGCCAGCAGCGCCAGAGAAGGGTTGGGTCTGTACACTGAAGCTTTCTTT.

This chain joins TRBV4-1 and TRBJ2-5; D gene unclear. The CDR3 consists of 13 residues. Trimming took 1 base from V and 4 from J, leaving 7 bases between them. Per the germline V gene, CDR1 is MGHRA and CDR2 is YSYEKL. Here the CDR3 DNA reads TGCGCCAGCAGCCAAGTTAGACGAGAGACCCAGTACTTC. It translates to CASSQVRRETQYF.

This clone was seen more than once but under ten times. The gene calls are TRBV2 and TRBJ2-7; no firm D call. The CDR3 spans 13 residues. The germline V gene has CDR1 SNHLY and CDR2 FYNNEI. The V end lost 4 bases, the J end lost 3 bases, and 10 bases lay between the germline ends. The CDR3 spells CASSVNIRYEQYF. CDR3 in DNA: TGTGCCAGCAGTGTGAACATTCGCTACGAGCAGTACTTC.

The rearrangement uses TRBV18 and TRBJ1-1, with TRBD1 identical over 9 bases. With V trimmed by 1 base and J by 8 bases, 5 bases remained unmatched. Germline CDR1 is KGHSH and CDR2 is LQKENI. CDR3 length equals 14 residues. The CDR3 spells CASSPRTDRGEAFF. The CDR3 DNA sequence: TGTGCCAGCTCACCACGGACGGACAGGGGCGAAGCTTTCTTT.

The rearrangement uses TRBV9 and TRBJ2-2; TRBD2 agrees at 7 bases. This CDR3 is built from 16 residues. V lost 0 bases to trimming and J lost 5 bases; unmatched junction nucleotides: 7. Germline CDR1 is SGDLS and CDR2 is YYNGEE. The CDR3 nucleotides read TGTGCCAGCAGCGTAGCCTCTAGCGGTAGAACCGGGGAGCTGTTTTTT. Translated, it gives CASSVASSGRTGELFF.

The chain joins TRBV2 to TRBJ2-1; TRBD2 matches at 15 bases. Germline loops: CDR1 SNHLY, CDR2 FYNNEI. CDR3 length: 14 amino acids. J gave up 14 bases and V 6 bases, and 8 bases lay outside the gene matches. CDR3 protein: CASRVTGLAGGKFF. The CDR3 nucleotides are TGTGCCAGCAGGGTAACGGGACTAGCGGGAGGCAAGTTCTTC.

This clone appeared once. The chain employs TRBV6-1 and TRBJ1-2, with D unclear. The ends were cut back, 5 bases at V and 6 bases at J, with 7 bases in the middle. Germline CDR1 reads MNHNS; CDR2 reads SASEGT. This CDR3 region has 11 residues. The CDR3 sequence: CASSRGDGYTF. CDR3 sequence (DNA): TGTGCCAGCAGTCGAGGAGATGGCTACACCTTC.

The chain recombines TRBV18 with TRBJ2-7, with D possibly TRBD2 on 5 matching bases. The CDR3 spans 13 residues. CDR1 and CDR2 (germline): KGHSH, LQKENI. The ends were cut back, 3 bases at V and 4 bases at J, with 10 bases in the middle. As DNA, the CDR3 is TGTGCCAGCTCACCGGAGGTGAAATACGAGCAGTACTTC. Encoded protein: CASSPEVKYEQYF.

The chain couples TRBV4-2 to TRBJ1-4; TRBD1 matches 7 bases. Germline CDR1 and CDR2: LGHNA and YNFKEQ. CDR3 length: 16 residues. The V gene end was trimmed by 4 bases and the J gene end by 2 bases; junction bases not matched to a gene: 7. The CDR3 here is CASSRQGGSTNEKLFF. CDR3 sequence (DNA): TGTGCCAGCAGCCGCCAGGGGGGATCGACTAATGAAAAACTGTTTTTT.

The chain is built from TRBV7-2 and TRBJ2-2, with TRBD2 matching over 14 bases. Germline values: CDR1 SGHTA, CDR2 FQGNSA. J lost 6 bases, V lost 5 bases, and 8 bases had no gene match. The CDR3 extends over 17 amino acids. CDR3 nucleotide sequence: TGTGCCAGCAGCCGCAGGAGACTAGCGGGAGGGGCCGGGGAGCTGTTTTTT. As protein: CASSRRRLAGGAGELFF. The full variable domain, rest sourced from reference TRBV7-2 and TRBJ2-2, is GAGVSQSPSNKVTEKGKDVELRCDPISGHTALYWYRQSLGQGLEFLIYFQGNSAPDKSGLPSDRFSAERTGGSVSTLTIQRTQQEDSAVYLCASSRRRLAGGAGELFFGEGSRLTVL.

V is TRBV4-2 and J is TRBJ2-7, with 13 positions matching TRBD2. This CDR3 contains 20 residues. Germline lookup yields CDR1 LGHNA and CDR2 YNFKEQ. V lost 0 bases and J lost 5; bases outside the gene matches: 16. The chain's CDR3 is CASSQEGEGTSGVGFNEQYF. The DNA for the CDR3 is TGTGCCAGCAGCCAAGAAGGGGAAGGGACTAGCGGGGTAGGCTTCAACGAGCAGTACTTC.

J is TRBJ1-5 and V is TRBV5-1; D is perhaps TRBD1 (5 bases). The CDR3 sequence is 15 residues long. V lost 3 bases and J lost 3, with 13 bases in between. CDR1 and CDR2 from the germline V gene are SGHRS and YFSETQ. CDR3 sequence: CASSWGWGDNQPQHF. CDR3 nucleotide sequence: TGCGCCAGCAGCTGGGGGTGGGGTGACAATCAGCCCCAGCATTTT.

This chain links TRBV2 with TRBJ1-4; perhaps TRBD1 as D (6 bases). The germline gives CDR1 SNHLY, CDR2 FYNNEI. This CDR3 region has 14 residues. Trimming took 6 bases from V and 8 from J, leaving 16 bases between them. This chain's CDR3 is CASRAGTKEEKLFF. The CDR3 nucleotides read TGTGCCAGCAGGGCAGGGACAAAGGAGGAAAAACTGTTTTTT.

The rearrangement uses TRBV15 and TRBJ2-2; tentative D call: TRBD1 (7 bases). V lost 0 bases and J lost 4, with 15 bases in between. Germline assignment: CDR1 LNHNV and CDR2 YYDKDF (reference sequence). The CDR3 runs 17 residues. This chain's CDR3 is CATSREEGARGTGELFF. The CDR3 region has the DNA TGTGCCACCAGCAGAGAGGAGGGGGCGCGTGGCACCGGGGAGCTGTTTTTT.